These 7 T cell receptor beta chains share one sample of origin, sequenced in a study of control samples from healthy donors and cancer patients. Here immunoSEQ multiplex PCR was the method, and the copy in TCRdb shows in-frame clones only, minus some. There are 130,000 to 150,000 clones in the sample; around 94% occur only once, and 13% to 15% lies in the top ten. The sequencing input was PBMCs. The receptors derive from a man aged 55 to 70 with colorectal cancer.

This sequence joins TRBV7-2 and TRBJ1-2; D is possibly TRBD1 (6 bases). The V gene's germline CDR1 is SGHTA and CDR2 FQGNSA. The length of the CDR3 is 12 residues. The ends were cut back, 4 bases at V and 9 bases at J, with 12 bases in the middle. CDR3 residues: CASSSRDKSYTF. CDR3 nucleotide sequence: TGTGCCAGCAGCTCCCGGGACAAGAGCTACACCTTC.

The CDR3 DNA is TGTGCCTGGAGTCCTATTAACACCGGGGAGCTGTTTTTT. Its protein product is CAWSPINTGELFF. The chain recombines TRBV30 with TRBJ2-2, with D uncertain. Germline CDR1 GTSNPN, CDR2 SVGIG (reference sequence). The germline V and J ends were trimmed by 2 bases and 2 bases, with 6 bases remaining between them. The CDR3 covers 13 residues.

The rearrangement uses TRBV10-3 and TRBJ1-6, with D tentatively TRBD1 (5 bases). The germline gives CDR1 ENHRY, CDR2 SYGVKD. The CDR3 totals 17 residues. V lost 2 bases and J lost 8, with 19 bases in between. This CDR3 is CAISETTHGGKDSPLHF. In DNA, the CDR3 is TGTGCCATCAGTGAGACTACTCATGGGGGTAAAGATTCACCCCTCCACTTT.

As for this clone: The same CDR3 arises from other DNA sequences in this sample as well. The V gene is TRBV5-1, the J gene TRBJ1-2; TRBD1 agrees at 8 bases. CDR1 SGHRS and CDR2 YFSETQ come from the germline V gene. V was pared by 4 bases and J by 6 bases, with 5 bases of the junction left unmatched. This CDR3 comprises 13 residues. CDR3: CASSLGQGNGYTF. The CDR3, as DNA: TGCGCCAGCAGCCTCGGACAGGGCAATGGCTACACCTTC.

This chain connects TRBV19 to TRBJ1-1, with D maybe TRBD1 (6 bases). Germline lookup yields CDR1 LNHDA and CDR2 SQIVND (reference sequence). The CDR3 is made up of 15 amino acids. V dropped 5 bases and J dropped 1 base, with 14 bases sitting between them. CDR3 amino acids: CASSVPRGPNTEAFF. CDR3 in DNA: TGTGCCAGTAGTGTCCCCAGGGGACCGAACACTGAAGCTTTCTTT.

In this sample, this clone turned up once. This chain connects TRBV5-1 to TRBJ2-5, with unresolved D. CDR1 is SGHRS, CDR2 YFSETQ, per germline. Trimming pared 0 bases from V and 7 bases from J, leaving 10 bases between. The CDR3 has 13 amino acids. The chain's CDR3 is CASSLEQHGTQYF. CDR3 bases: TGCGCCAGCAGCTTGGAACAGCATGGGACCCAGTACTTC.

The CDR3 region is CASSPLLKGNEQYF. The CDR3 region has the DNA TGCGCCAGCAGTCCCTTGCTCAAGGGTAACGAGCAGTACTTC. The rearrangement joins TRBV4-1 to TRBJ2-7; D gene unclear. The CDR3 totals 14 residues. Deletions cut 6 bases from V and 5 bases from J, with 17 bases between. Germline V gene sequence: CDR1 MGHRA, CDR2 YSYEKL.